Shown below are 23 T cell receptor beta chains from a single sample sequenced in a study of TIL therapy for anti-PD-1-resistant metastatic lung cancer. Sample time point: pre-treatment sample, taken before nivolumab and TIL therapy. Pleural nodules or supraclavicular lymph nodes made up most of the excised metastases sampled. The libraries were made with immunoSEQ v3. Assay used: immunoSEQ multiplex PCR; TCRdb lists only in-frame clones, some missing. The table lists 45,000 to 60,000 clones, around 64% of them singletons. This material consisted of tumor tissue, taken at baseline. These receptors all stem from a person between 30 and 80 years old with non-small cell lung cancer.

This sequence joins TRBV27 and TRBJ2-7, with D hard to call. The V end was cut by 8 bases, the J end by 1 base, with 18 bases between. Germline-derived CDR1 and CDR2 are MNHEY and SMNVEV (reference sequence). The CDR3 contains 15 residues. The CDR3 sequence is CASALKPQDSYEQYF. DNA for the CDR3: TGTGCCAGCGCCCTTAAACCTCAGGATTCCTACGAGCAGTACTTC.

The chain combines TRBV19 with TRBJ1-1; 7 bases are shared with TRBD1. The J segment lost 3 bases and the V segment lost 6 bases, leaving 10 bases of the junction unmatched. The CDR3 runs 15 residues. Per the germline V gene, CDR1 is LNHDA and CDR2 is SQIVND (reference sequence). The DNA for the CDR3 is TGTGCCAGTAGACAACAGGGGTATTCGGACACTGAAGCTTTCTTT. Amino acids: CASRQQGYSDTEAFF.

Only a few counts were recorded for this clone. V usage is TRBV9 and J usage is TRBJ1-1, with TRBD1 matching 9 bases. Trimming took 5 bases from V and 1 from J; bases not matched to a gene: 9. The CDR3 loop spans 16 amino acids. Germline loops: CDR1 SGDLS, CDR2 YYNGEE. The CDR3 reads CASSDAQGARNTEAFF. The CDR3 DNA is TGTGCCAGCAGTGATGCACAGGGGGCTCGGAACACTGAAGCTTTCTTT.

V gene TRBV30 combines with J gene TRBJ2-3; D unresolved. With 2 bases removed from V and 4 bases from J, the gap between germline ends came to 10 bases. This CDR3 is 13 amino acids long. Germline V gives CDR1 GTSNPN, CDR2 SVGIG (reference sequence). This CDR3 reads CAWSPLEADTQYF. In DNA form, the CDR3 reads TGTGCCTGGAGTCCCCTTGAGGCAGATACGCAGTATTTT.

Here the CDR3 DNA reads TGTGCCAGCAGTTACGGGGGACGGAACCTTTCACCCCTCCACTTT. Its protein product is CASSYGGRNLSPLHF. The rearrangement links TRBV6-5 to TRBJ1-6, with D perhaps matching TRBD1 (5 bases). The CDR3 sequence is 15 residues long. With 2 bases removed from V and 9 bases from J, the gap between germline ends came to 14 bases. The germline CDR1 and CDR2 sequences are MNHEY and SVGAGI.

This rearrangement joins TRBV5-1 to TRBJ2-1, with 8 bases aligning to TRBD2. Trimming removed 2 bases from V and 6 bases from J; junction bases left unmatched: 7. The length of the CDR3 is 15 residues. CDR1 is SGHRS and CDR2 is YFSETQ in the germline V gene. CDR3 nucleotides: TGCGCCAGCAGCTTTATCGGGACTAGTGTCAATGAGCAGTTCTTC. Translated, it gives CASSFIGTSVNEQFF.

This chain joins TRBV29-1 and TRBJ2-5; D might be TRBD1 or TRBD2, each matching 5 bases. The CDR3 length is 12 residues. V was cut by 8 bases and J by 2 bases, with 12 bases left in between. Per germline, CDR1 SQVTM and CDR2 ANQGSEA. In DNA, the CDR3 is TGCAGCCTCCGGGACGGGCAAGAGACCCAGTACTTC. It specifies CSLRDGQETQYF.

This clone was observed a few times. The J gene is TRBJ2-2, the V gene TRBV11-2, with 9 bases that match TRBD1. The germline V gene encodes CDR1 SGHAT and CDR2 FQNNGV. J lost 6 bases, V lost 6 bases, and 5 bases had no gene match. The CDR3 consists of 14 residues. The CDR3 nucleotides are TGTGCCAGCAGGAACAGGGGGCGAGCCGGGGAGCTGTTTTTT. Protein sequence: CASRNRGRAGELFF. The whole variable domain, remainder taken from reference TRBV11-2 and TRBJ2-2, is EAGVAQSPRYKIIEKRQSVAFWCNPISGHATLYWYQQILGQGPKLLIQFQNNGVVDDSQLPKDRFSAERLKGVDSTLKIQPAKLEDSAVYLCASRNRGRAGELFFGEGSRLTVL.

The rearrangement uses TRBV2 and TRBJ2-5; tentative D call: TRBD1 (6 bases). This CDR3 contains 14 residues. Germline lookup yields CDR1 SNHLY and CDR2 FYNNEI. V gave up 6 bases and J gave up 1 base, with 12 bases separating them. The chain's CDR3 is CASRRQATQETQYF. In nucleotides, the CDR3 is TGTGCCAGCAGACGACAGGCCACCCAAGAGACCCAGTACTTC.

This rearrangement joins TRBV7-8 to TRBJ1-2; D might be TRBD1 (6 bases). Germline lookup yields CDR1 SGHVS and CDR2 FQNEAQ. Deletions cut 3 bases from V and 5 bases from J, with 19 bases between. This CDR3 is 16 amino acids long. The CDR3 nucleotides read TGTGCCAGCAGCTTCACGAGGGACACCAGAGGGTATGGCTACACCTTC. Amino acid sequence: CASSFTRDTRGYGYTF.

Turning to this clone: Other DNA sequences of this sample code for an identical CDR3. The rearrangement uses TRBV7-2 and TRBJ1-2; a weak D match, TRBD1 (5 bases). CDR1 and CDR2 (germline): SGHTA, FQGNSA. V dropped 0 bases and J dropped 2 bases, with 10 bases sitting between them. The CDR3 length is 15 residues. The CDR3 coding sequence is TGTGCCAGCAGCTTAGCCGGGGGACCCAACTATGGCTACACCTTC. This encodes CASSLAGGPNYGYTF.

The V call is TRBV7-2, the J call TRBJ2-7; 10 nucleotides line up with TRBD1. The CDR3 consists of 15 residues. Germline V CDR1 and CDR2: SGHTA, FQGNSA. With 2 bases clipped from V and 2 bases from J, the junction kept 3 bases outside the gene matches. CDR3 in DNA: TGTGCCAGCAGCTTAAGTGGACAGGGGGCCTACGAGCAGTACTTC. This encodes CASSLSGQGAYEQYF.

The rearrangement links TRBV7-2 to TRBJ1-5, with D possibly matching TRBD1 (5 bases). The CDR3 contains 15 residues. Germline V CDR1 and CDR2: SGHTA, FQGNSA. Trimming stripped 0 bases from V and 2 bases from J, with 8 bases between. The CDR3 coding sequence is TGTGCCAGCAGCTTAGCCGGGGGTCGCAATCAGCCCCAGCATTTT. It specifies CASSLAGGRNQPQHF.

The chain couples TRBV7-2 to TRBJ2-3; TRBD1 matches 9 bases. V dropped 6 bases and J dropped 4; count of bases not matched to a gene: 5. Germline V gene lookup returns CDR1 SGHTA and CDR2 FQGNSA. There are 14 residues in the CDR3. The CDR3: CASSTGQGPDTQYF. The CDR3 region has the DNA TGTGCCAGCAGTACGGGACAGGGACCAGATACGCAGTATTTT.

V gene TRBV11-3 combines with J gene TRBJ2-5; weak D call: TRBD2 (7 bases). V dropped 1 base and J dropped 5 bases, with 20 bases sitting between them. Germline V lookup: CDR1 SGHNT, CDR2 YENEEA. This CDR3 spans 17 amino acids. The CDR3 loop reads CASSLGSRGASRETQYF. The CDR3 bases are TGTGCCAGCAGCTTAGGATCCCGGGGGGCTTCCCGGGAGACCCAGTACTTC.

CDR3 nucleotide sequence: TGTGCCTGGAGTGCCGGGACTAGCGGGGGGGCAGGAACGGCAGATACGCAGTATTTT. It specifies CAWSAGTSGGAGTADTQYF. The V call is TRBV30, the J call TRBJ2-3, with TRBD2 matching 16 bases. V lost 1 base and J lost 4; bases outside the gene matches: 11. This CDR3 region has 19 residues. Germline-derived CDR1 and CDR2 are GTSNPN and SVGIG (reference sequence).

The chain uses TRBV5-6 and TRBJ2-3, with 9 nucleotides matching TRBD2. This CDR3 comprises 13 residues. CDR1 and CDR2 (germline): SGHDT, YYEEEE. J lost 9 bases, V lost 0 bases, and 2 bases had no gene match. The CDR3 DNA is TGTGCCAGCAGCTTGGGGACTAGCGAAACGCAGTATTTT. Translation gives CASSLGTSETQYF.

The V call is TRBV9, the J call TRBJ2-7; 7 bases agree with TRBD2. Germline V CDR1 and CDR2: SGDLS, YYNGEE. The length of the CDR3 is 14 residues. Unmatched junction bases numbered 4, after V lost 4 bases and J lost 0 bases. The CDR3 region has the DNA TGTGCCAGCAGCCCTGGGACTATCTCCTACGAGCAGTACTTC. The encoded protein is CASSPGTISYEQYF.

This chain connects TRBV5-1 to TRBJ2-5, with a possible D match to TRBD2 (5 bases). V lost 5 bases, J lost 7 bases, and 18 bases lay in between. The germline V gene has CDR1 SGHRS and CDR2 YFSETQ. This CDR3 contains 14 residues. The CDR3 nucleotides are TGCGCCAGCAGGATCGGACTGGTCCCGGGGACCCAGTACTTC. It encodes CASRIGLVPGTQYF.

The gene calls are TRBV5-6 and TRBJ2-7; no firm D call. The CDR3 consists of 13 residues. In germline, CDR1 is SGHDT, CDR2 YYEEEE. Trimming took 4 bases from V and 7 from J, leaving 15 bases between them. The CDR3 coding sequence is TGTGCCAGCAGCATCCGGATAGTTGGTGAGCAGTACTTC. Residues: CASSIRIVGEQYF.

The chain joins TRBV30 to TRBJ2-7; no reliable D call. CDR3 length: 11 amino acids. V lost 3 bases and J 3 bases, leaving 6 bases between the germline ends. Germline-derived CDR1 and CDR2 are GTSNPN and SVGIG (reference sequence). The CDR3 sequence: CAWSNNYEQYF. The CDR3, as DNA: TGTGCCTGGAGCAACAACTACGAGCAGTACTTC. Based on the CDR3 plus reference TRBV30 and TRBJ2-7, the full variable domain is SQTIHQWPATLVQPVGSPLSLECTVEGTSNPNLYWYRQAAGRGLQLLFYSVGIGQISSEVPQNLSASRPQDRQFILSSKKLLLSDSGFYLCAWSNNYEQYFGPGTRLTVT.

The rearrangement links TRBV30 to TRBJ2-1; 9 bases fit TRBD2. This CDR3 contains 15 residues. Per the germline V gene, CDR1 is GTSNPN and CDR2 is SVGIG (reference sequence). Trimming at V came to 0 bases and at J to 6 bases, leaving 6 bases not matched to a gene. Here the CDR3 reads CAWSVRLAEANEQFF. CDR3 nucleotide sequence: TGTGCCTGGAGTGTCCGACTAGCGGAGGCCAATGAGCAGTTCTTC.

V and J are TRBV7-9 and TRBJ2-7; tentatively, D is TRBD1 (5 bases). The length of the CDR3 is 16 residues. Trimming removed 0 bases at V and 3 bases at J, with 15 bases between. From germline, CDR1 is SEHNR and CDR2 FQNEAQ (reference sequence). CDR3 protein: CASSLAGRIGDYEQYF. The CDR3 region has the DNA TGTGCCAGCAGCTTAGCGGGCAGGATAGGGGACTACGAGCAGTACTTC.